A single sample gave rise to the 32 T cell receptor beta chains below, sequenced in a study of control samples from healthy donors and cancer patients. Profiling relied on immunoSEQ multiplex PCR, and the TCRdb table lists in-frame clones only, not all of them. Seen here are about 120,000 clones, 80% to 95% observed once, and the top ten hold roughly 2.7%. The sequencing sample was made of blood. These receptor sequences come from a man in his forties in good health.

The chain recombines TRBV18 with TRBJ2-3, with TRBD2 identical over 12 bases. The CDR3 is 16 residues long. The germline V gene encodes CDR1 KGHSH and CDR2 LQKENI. Germline trimming cut 3 bases from V and 8 bases from J; bases unmatched to any gene: 9. This CDR3 reads CASSPASGGAGGTQYF. CDR3 nucleotides: TGTGCCAGCTCACCGGCTAGCGGGGGGGCCGGCGGTACGCAGTATTTT.

The V and J genes are TRBV2 and TRBJ1-5, with D possibly TRBD1 on 5 matching bases. With 1 base removed from V and 8 bases from J, the gap between germline ends came to 12 bases. The CDR3 runs 14 residues. Germline lookup yields CDR1 SNHLY and CDR2 FYNNEI. CDR3 residues: CASSEEGVWEPQHF. CDR3 bases: TGTGCCAGCAGTGAAGAAGGGGTTTGGGAGCCCCAGCATTTT.

This chain connects TRBV19 to TRBJ1-4, with D uncertain. Looked up from germline, CDR1 is LNHDA and CDR2 is SQIVND (reference sequence). Deletions cut 4 bases from V and 7 bases from J, with 19 bases between. The CDR3 length is 16 residues. The CDR3 spells CASSTFTGRRAEKLFF. In nucleotides, the CDR3 is TGTGCCAGTAGTACCTTCACCGGGAGAAGGGCTGAAAAACTGTTTTTT.

This CDR3 is CASSVGQSLNQPQHF. For the CDR3, the DNA is TGTGCCAGCAGCGTCGGACAGTCACTCAATCAGCCCCAGCATTTT. The chain uses TRBV9 and TRBJ1-5; possibly TRBD1 for D (6 bases). Deletions cut 2 bases from V and 3 bases from J, with 12 bases between. CDR3 length equals 15 residues. The germline CDR1 and CDR2 sequences are SGDLS and YYNGEE.

V usage is TRBV6-5 and J usage is TRBJ1-2; 7 bases agree with TRBD1. From germline, CDR1 is MNHEY and CDR2 SVGAGI. This CDR3 spans 14 amino acids. Trimming at V came to 11 bases and at J to 7 bases, leaving 16 bases not matched to a gene. CDR3 region: CASGDQGVTGGYTF. The CDR3 DNA reads TGTGCCTCAGGGGACCAGGGGGTTACTGGTGGCTACACCTTC.

The rearrangement joins TRBV10-3 to TRBJ1-2, with 8 bases fitting TRBD1. CDR1 and CDR2 (germline): ENHRY, SYGVKD. The junction had 5 bases not matched to a gene; V was cut back by 2 bases and J by 3 bases. The CDR3 sequence is 15 residues long. The CDR3 spells CAISEPTGVDYGYTF. Here the CDR3 DNA reads TGTGCCATCAGTGAGCCGACAGGGGTGGACTATGGCTACACCTTC.

This rearrangement joins TRBV7-8 to TRBJ1-1, with 7 bases identical to TRBD1. The CDR3 has 15 amino acids. CDR1 is SGHVS, CDR2 FQNEAQ, per germline. Unmatched junction bases numbered 5, after V lost 3 bases and J lost 1 base. The CDR3 sequence: CASSFRQGGNTEAFF. The CDR3 coding sequence is TGTGCCAGCAGCTTTCGACAGGGAGGGAACACTGAAGCTTTCTTT.

The chain has TRBV5-4 and TRBJ2-7; D is perhaps TRBD1 or TRBD2 (5 bases each). CDR1 is SGHNT, CDR2 YYREEE, per germline (reference sequence). The CDR3 totals 14 residues. Trimming removed 0 bases from V and 4 bases from J, with 11 bases in between. Written as DNA, the CDR3 is TGTGCCAGCAGCTTGGATAAGGGACCTTACGAGCAGTACTTC. The encoded protein is CASSLDKGPYEQYF.

The V gene is TRBV12-3 or TRBV12-4, the J gene TRBJ2-3, with TRBD1 identical over 8 bases. The J segment lost 3 bases and the V segment lost 4 bases, leaving 0 bases of the junction unmatched. The CDR3 covers 13 residues. The CDR3 reads CASSWTGTDTQYF. For the CDR3, the DNA is TGTGCCAGCAGTTGGACAGGGACAGATACGCAGTATTTT.

The chain has TRBV2 and TRBJ2-4; D unresolved. The CDR3 runs to 15 residues. Germline CDR1 is SNHLY and CDR2 is FYNNEI. The ends were cut back, 4 bases at V and 4 bases at J, with 14 bases in the middle. The CDR3 loop is CASSGLSETKNIQYF. CDR3 in DNA: TGTGCCAGCAGTGGACTGAGCGAGACGAAAAACATTCAGTACTTC.

This chain uses TRBV5-6 with TRBJ1-2; TRBD1 aligns across 7 bases. The CDR3 totals 14 residues. Trimming took 4 bases from V and 4 from J; bases not matched to a gene: 7. Germline-derived CDR1 and CDR2 are SGHDT and YYEEEE. CDR3 region: CASSPQGRSYGYTF. DNA of the CDR3: TGTGCCAGCAGCCCACAGGGGCGAAGCTATGGCTACACCTTC.

The chain employs TRBV14 and TRBJ1-1, with D perhaps matching TRBD1 (6 bases). The CDR3 contains 14 residues. Trimming shortened V by 1 base and J by 4 bases, and 10 bases separated the two germline ends. Germline V gives CDR1 SGHDN, CDR2 FVKESK. Here the CDR3 reads CASSQGTGFTEAFF. In DNA, the CDR3 is TGTGCCAGCAGCCAAGGCACAGGGTTCACTGAAGCTTTCTTT.

Only one count was recorded for this clone. V usage is TRBV7-2 and J usage is TRBJ1-3, with D uncertain. The germline V gene encodes CDR1 SGHTA and CDR2 FQGNSA. Trimming left V 1 base short and J 0 bases short, with 4 bases between. The CDR3 has 14 residues. CDR3 bases: TGTGCCAGCAGCTTAGATCCCTCTGGAAACACCATATATTTT. Its protein product is CASSLDPSGNTIYF.

The chain carries TRBV27 and TRBJ1-2; D possibly corresponds to TRBD1 (6 bases). This CDR3 spans 16 amino acids. Trimming cost V 5 bases and J 4 bases, with 20 bases left between them. In germline, CDR1 is MNHEY, CDR2 SMNVEV (reference sequence). This chain's CDR3 is CASSARGGADGYGYTF. For the CDR3, the DNA is TGTGCCAGCAGTGCGAGGGGGGGGGCGGACGGCTATGGCTACACCTTC.

The rearrangement joins TRBV4-2 to TRBJ2-3; the match to TRBD2 covers 7 bases. In germline, CDR1 is LGHNA, CDR2 YNFKEQ. V lost 7 bases, J lost 4 bases, and 17 bases stayed unmatched. The CDR3 length is 17 residues. CDR3: CASTPLMSSGRADTQYF. In nucleotides, the CDR3 is TGTGCCAGCACCCCTCTAATGAGTAGCGGGCGTGCAGATACGCAGTATTTT.

V gene TRBV5-1 combines with J gene TRBJ1-1; no reliable D call. The germline CDR1 and CDR2 sequences are SGHRS and YFSETQ. V lost 1 base and J 8 bases, leaving 12 bases between the germline ends. The CDR3 loop spans 13 amino acids. CDR3 DNA sequence: TGCGCCAGCAGCTTGTCTACCGGCTGGGAAGCTTTCTTT. It specifies CASSLSTGWEAFF.

In its sample, this clone was seen a few times. V gene TRBV9 combines with J gene TRBJ2-4, with 11 bases that match TRBD1. Unmatched junction bases numbered 7, after V lost 3 bases and J lost 2 bases. The CDR3 length is 17 residues. CDR1 and CDR2 from the germline V gene are SGDLS and YYNGEE. The CDR3 coding sequence is TGTGCCAGCAGCGAAGGACAGGGGGCAAATTCCAAAAACATTCAGTACTTC. This sequence encodes CASSEGQGANSKNIQYF.

CDR3 coding DNA: TGTGCCAGCAGCCCCCCCTCTTCCGAGCAGTTCTTC. As protein: CASSPPSSEQFF. The J gene is TRBJ2-1, the V gene TRBV7-3; no clear D. Germline V gene sequence: CDR1 SGHTA, CDR2 FQGTGA. Trimming stripped 5 bases from V and 10 bases from J, with 12 bases between. CDR3 length: 12 amino acids.

The chain links TRBV9 to TRBJ1-2; no reliable D call. The CDR3 extends over 15 amino acids. Trimming shortened V by 3 bases and J by 6 bases, and 18 bases separated the two germline ends. Germline CDR1 is SGDLS and CDR2 is YYNGEE. The CDR3 DNA reads TGTGCCAGCAGCGGCCAAAGGGAGCACTTAGATGGCTACACCTTC. As protein: CASSGQREHLDGYTF.

This chain joins TRBV6-6 and TRBJ2-7, with D perhaps matching TRBD1 (5 bases). Trimming cost V 4 bases and J 4 bases, with 14 bases left between them. Germline V gene data show CDR1 as MNHNY and CDR2 as SVGAGI (reference sequence). The CDR3 length is 14 residues. This chain's CDR3 is CASSFIQGTYEQYF. CDR3 coding DNA: TGTGCCAGCAGTTTTATTCAGGGTACATACGAGCAGTACTTC.

The J gene is TRBJ1-1, the V gene TRBV3-1 (or the pseudogene TRBV3-2), with unresolved D. Germline V lookup: CDR1 LGHDT, CDR2 YNNKEL (reference sequence). The CDR3 has 14 amino acids. V was trimmed by 1 base and J by 1 base, leaving 7 bases between them. As DNA, the CDR3 is TGTGCCAGCAGCCAAGTAAGTGGGAACACTGAAGCTTTCTTT. Residues: CASSQVSGNTEAFF.

In this sample, this clone turned up once. V is TRBV6-5 and J is TRBJ2-1; D gene uncertain. Germline-derived CDR1 and CDR2 are MNHEY and SVGAGI. This CDR3 has 13 residues. V lost 1 base and J lost 9, with 10 bases in between. CDR3 sequence reads: CASSYLREGEQFF. CDR3 in DNA: TGTGCCAGCAGTTACTTAAGGGAAGGTGAGCAGTTCTTC.

The chain links TRBV2 to TRBJ2-6, with unresolved D. V lost 5 bases and J lost 0, with 11 bases in between. The CDR3 covers 16 residues. CDR1 and CDR2 (germline): SNHLY, FYNNEI. The CDR3 DNA reads as TGTGCCAGCAGTAACGGACCGAGCTCTGGGGCCAACGTCCTGACTTTC. Its protein product is CASSNGPSSGANVLTF.

The chain recombines TRBV5-4 with TRBJ1-3; D perhaps matches TRBD1 (5 bases). V dropped 9 bases and J dropped 2 bases, with 21 bases sitting between them. Germline-derived CDR1 and CDR2 are SGHNT and YYREEE (reference sequence). The CDR3 covers 16 residues. CDR3 sequence reads: CATKPGTGLTGNTIYF. CDR3 bases: TGTGCCACGAAACCGGGGACTGGGCTTACTGGAAACACCATATATTTT.

The chain combines TRBV4-1 with TRBJ1-1; 8 bases align to TRBD1. J lost 1 base, V lost 4 bases, and 8 bases had no gene match. The CDR3 consists of 16 residues. Per germline, CDR1 MGHRA and CDR2 YSYEKL. CDR3 in amino acids: CASSRIQGGRNTEAFF. Here the CDR3 DNA reads TGCGCCAGCAGCCGAATACAGGGGGGTAGGAACACTGAAGCTTTCTTT.

The CDR3: CATSDSHYGYTF. CDR3 nucleotides: TGTGCCACCAGTGATTCCCACTATGGCTACACCTTC. The V call is TRBV24-1, the J call TRBJ1-2; D is undetermined. The CDR3 extends over 12 amino acids. V lost 2 bases to trimming and J lost 3 bases, with 3 bases between them. The germline gives CDR1 KGHDR, CDR2 SFDVKD.

The chain couples TRBV7-6 to TRBJ2-3; 8 nucleotides line up with TRBD2. V dropped 4 bases and J dropped 1; count of bases not matched to a gene: 4. The CDR3 has 15 residues. Germline assignment: CDR1 SGHVS and CDR2 FNYEAQ. The CDR3 sequence: CASSSGGGRTDTQYF. CDR3 DNA sequence: TGTGCCAGCAGCTCTGGCGGGGGGCGCACAGATACGCAGTATTTT.

The chain employs TRBV11-3 and TRBJ2-7, with 9 nucleotides matching TRBD2. Germline values: CDR1 SGHNT, CDR2 YENEEA. The CDR3 is 20 residues long. The ends lost 0 bases at V and 6 bases at J; junction bases unmatched: 21. The CDR3 reads CASSLDRRERVAGGPLEQYF. CDR3 in DNA: TGTGCCAGCAGCTTAGATCGCCGGGAAAGGGTGGCGGGGGGGCCTCTCGAGCAGTACTTC.

This chain uses TRBV7-3 with TRBJ1-3; 8 bases agree with TRBD1. The CDR3 consists of 16 residues. V lost 5 bases to trimming and J lost 0 bases; unmatched junction nucleotides: 6. CDR1 SGHTA and CDR2 FQGTGA come from the germline V gene. In DNA, the CDR3 is TGTGCCAGCAGCGCTGGGACAGGAAACTCTGGAAACACCATATATTTT. It encodes CASSAGTGNSGNTIYF.

The J gene is TRBJ1-5, the V gene TRBV9, with 7 positions matching TRBD1. V was pared by 4 bases and J by 1 base, with 8 bases of the junction left unmatched. The CDR3 is made up of 16 amino acids. Per germline, CDR1 SGDLS and CDR2 YYNGEE. The CDR3 DNA reads TGTGCCAGCAGCCCTGGCCAGGGGGGAAGCAATCAGCCCCAGCATTTT. Residues: CASSPGQGGSNQPQHF.

In DNA, the CDR3 is TGTGCCAGCAGCTTAAGGGTTAACTATGGCTACACCTTC. Amino acid sequence: CASSLRVNYGYTF. J is TRBJ1-2 and V is TRBV7-2; D not resolved. CDR1 is SGHTA and CDR2 is FQGNSA in the germline V gene. V was cut by 2 bases and J by 1 base, with 5 bases left in between. This CDR3 contains 13 residues.

The rearrangement joins TRBV27 to TRBJ2-5; 9 bases map to TRBD2. Germline V gene lookup returns CDR1 MNHEY and CDR2 SMNVEV (reference sequence). V shed 5 bases, J shed 2 bases, and the junction held 6 bases outside the gene matches. The CDR3 contains 15 residues. CDR3 coding DNA: TGTGCCAGCAGTGTCAGCGGGGGGAAGCAAGAGACCCAGTACTTC. Translation: CASSVSGGKQETQYF.